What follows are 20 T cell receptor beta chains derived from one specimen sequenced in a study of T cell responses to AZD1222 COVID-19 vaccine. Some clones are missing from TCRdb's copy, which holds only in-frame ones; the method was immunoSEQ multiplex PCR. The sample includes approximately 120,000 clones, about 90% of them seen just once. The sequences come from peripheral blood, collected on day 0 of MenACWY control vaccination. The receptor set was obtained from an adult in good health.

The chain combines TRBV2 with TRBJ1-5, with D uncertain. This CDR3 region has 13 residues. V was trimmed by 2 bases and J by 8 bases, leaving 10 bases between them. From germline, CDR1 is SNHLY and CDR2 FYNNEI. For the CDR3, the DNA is TGTGCCAGCAGTGAAACGGGTTTAGAGCCCCAGCATTTT. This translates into CASSETGLEPQHF. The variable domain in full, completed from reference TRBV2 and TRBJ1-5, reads EPEVTQTPSHQVTQMGQEVILRCVPISNHLYFYWYRQILGQKVEFLVSFYNNEISEKSEIFDDQFSVERPDGSNFTLKIRSTKLEDSAMYFCASSETGLEPQHFGDGTRLSIL.

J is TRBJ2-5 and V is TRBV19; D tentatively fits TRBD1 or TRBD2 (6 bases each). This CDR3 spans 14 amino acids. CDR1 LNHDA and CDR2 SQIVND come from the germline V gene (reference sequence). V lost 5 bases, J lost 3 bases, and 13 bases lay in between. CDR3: CASSPNGGKETQYF. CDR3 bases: TGTGCCAGTAGTCCCAACGGGGGCAAAGAGACCCAGTACTTC. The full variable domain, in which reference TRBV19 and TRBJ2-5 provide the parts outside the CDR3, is DGGITQSPKYLFRKEGQNVTLSCEQNLNHDAMYWYRQDPGQGLRLIYYSQIVNDFQKGDIAEGYSVSREKKESFPLTVTSAQKNPTAFYLCASSPNGGKETQYFGPGTRLLVL.

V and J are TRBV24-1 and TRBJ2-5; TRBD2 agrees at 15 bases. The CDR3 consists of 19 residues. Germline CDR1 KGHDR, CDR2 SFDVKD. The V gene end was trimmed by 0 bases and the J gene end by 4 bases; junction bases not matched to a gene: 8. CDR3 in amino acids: CATSDLRGTSGRIGETQYF. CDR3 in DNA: TGTGCCACCAGTGATTTGCGAGGGACTAGCGGGAGGATCGGAGAGACCCAGTACTTC.

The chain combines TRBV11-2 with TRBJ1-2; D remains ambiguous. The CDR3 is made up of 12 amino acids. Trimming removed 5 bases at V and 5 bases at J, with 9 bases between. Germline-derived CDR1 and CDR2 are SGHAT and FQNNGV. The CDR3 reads CASSRRQYGYTF. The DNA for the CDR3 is TGTGCCAGCAGCCGTCGGCAGTATGGCTACACCTTC.

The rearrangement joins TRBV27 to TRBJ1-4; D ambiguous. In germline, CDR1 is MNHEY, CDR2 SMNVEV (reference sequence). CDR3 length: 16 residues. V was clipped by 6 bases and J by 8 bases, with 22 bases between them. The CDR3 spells CASRRPRGRLGEKLFF. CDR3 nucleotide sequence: TGTGCCAGCAGGCGACCCAGAGGGCGCTTAGGGGAAAAACTGTTTTTT.

For the CDR3, the DNA is TGTGCCTGGAGCGCGGCTCTAACTAGTAAAGAGACCCAGTACTTC. This encodes CAWSAALTSKETQYF. This chain links TRBV30 with TRBJ2-5; D possibly corresponds to TRBD2 (5 bases). The CDR3 has 15 amino acids. Trimming cost V 3 bases and J 3 bases, with 17 bases left between them. Germline CDR1 reads GTSNPN; CDR2 reads SVGIG (reference sequence).

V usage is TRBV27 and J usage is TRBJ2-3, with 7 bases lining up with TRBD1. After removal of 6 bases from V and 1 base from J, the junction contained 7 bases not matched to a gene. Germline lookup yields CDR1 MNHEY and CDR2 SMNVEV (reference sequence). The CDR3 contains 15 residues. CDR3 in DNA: TGTGCCAGCAGCCGAATACAGGGGCGCACAGATACGCAGTATTTT. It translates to CASSRIQGRTDTQYF.

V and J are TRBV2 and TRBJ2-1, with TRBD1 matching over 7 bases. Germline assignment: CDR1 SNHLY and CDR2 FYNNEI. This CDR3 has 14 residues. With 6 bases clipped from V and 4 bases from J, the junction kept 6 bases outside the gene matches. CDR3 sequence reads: CASRGTTGYNEQFF. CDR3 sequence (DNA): TGTGCCAGCAGGGGGACGACAGGGTACAATGAGCAGTTCTTC.

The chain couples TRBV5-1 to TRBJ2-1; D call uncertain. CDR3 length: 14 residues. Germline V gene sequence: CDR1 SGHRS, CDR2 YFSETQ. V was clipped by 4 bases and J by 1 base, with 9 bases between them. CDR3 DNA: TGCGCCAGCAGCCCCGGCCAGTCCTACAATGAGCAGTTCTTC. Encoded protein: CASSPGQSYNEQFF. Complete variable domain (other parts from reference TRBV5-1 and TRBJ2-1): KAGVTQTPRYLIKTRGQQVTLSCSPISGHRSVSWYQQTPGQGLQFLFEYFSETQRNKGNFPGRFSGRQFSNSRSEMNVSTLELGDSALYLCASSPGQSYNEQFFGPGTRLTVL.

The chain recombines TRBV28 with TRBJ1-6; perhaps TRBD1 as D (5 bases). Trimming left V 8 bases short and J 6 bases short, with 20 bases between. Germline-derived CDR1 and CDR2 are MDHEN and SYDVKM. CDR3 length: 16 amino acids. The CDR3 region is CASQWGRRWGNSPLHF. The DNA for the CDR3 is TGTGCCAGCCAGTGGGGCCGCCGATGGGGTAATTCACCCCTCCACTTT.

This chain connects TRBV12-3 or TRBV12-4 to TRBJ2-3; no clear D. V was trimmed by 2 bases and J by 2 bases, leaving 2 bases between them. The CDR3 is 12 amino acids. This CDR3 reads CASSLLTDTQYF. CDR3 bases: TGTGCCAGCAGTTTACTCACAGATACGCAGTATTTT.

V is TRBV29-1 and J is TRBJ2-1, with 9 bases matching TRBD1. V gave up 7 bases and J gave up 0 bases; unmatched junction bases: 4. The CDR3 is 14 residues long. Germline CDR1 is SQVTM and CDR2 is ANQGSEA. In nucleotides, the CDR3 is TGCAGCGCCTCGGACAGGGGCTCCTACAATGAGCAGTTCTTC. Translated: CSASDRGSYNEQFF.

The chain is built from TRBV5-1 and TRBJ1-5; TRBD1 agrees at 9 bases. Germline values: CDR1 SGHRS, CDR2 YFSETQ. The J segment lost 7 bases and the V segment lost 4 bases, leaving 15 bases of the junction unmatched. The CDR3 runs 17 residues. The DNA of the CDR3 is TGCGCCAGCAGCCCCATCCGGGACAGGGAAGCTTACCAGCCCCAGCATTTT. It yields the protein CASSPIRDREAYQPQHF.

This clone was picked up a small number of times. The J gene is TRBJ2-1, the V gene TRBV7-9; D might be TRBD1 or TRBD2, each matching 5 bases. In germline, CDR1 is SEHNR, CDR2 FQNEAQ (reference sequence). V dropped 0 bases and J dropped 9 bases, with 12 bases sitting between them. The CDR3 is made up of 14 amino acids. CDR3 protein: CASSLAGTRLEQFF. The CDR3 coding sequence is TGTGCCAGCAGCTTAGCAGGGACGCGGCTTGAGCAGTTCTTC.

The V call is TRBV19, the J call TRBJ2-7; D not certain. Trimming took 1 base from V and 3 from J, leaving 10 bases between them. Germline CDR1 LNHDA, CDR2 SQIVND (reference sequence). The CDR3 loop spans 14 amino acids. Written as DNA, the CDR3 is TGTGCCAGTAGTATAGCTCGGTACAGCTACGAGCAGTACTTC. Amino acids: CASSIARYSYEQYF. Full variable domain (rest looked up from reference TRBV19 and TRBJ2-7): DGGITQSPKYLFRKEGQNVTLSCEQNLNHDAMYWYRQDPGQGLRLIYYSQIVNDFQKGDIAEGYSVSREKKESFPLTVTSAQKNPTAFYLCASSIARYSYEQYFGPGTRLTVT.

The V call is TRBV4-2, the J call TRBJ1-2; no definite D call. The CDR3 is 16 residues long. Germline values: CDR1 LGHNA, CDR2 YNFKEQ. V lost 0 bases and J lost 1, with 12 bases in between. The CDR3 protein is CASSQDLGGVNYGYTF. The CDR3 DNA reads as TGTGCCAGCAGCCAAGATCTTGGCGGTGTTAACTATGGCTACACCTTC.

CDR3 sequence reads: CASSFGREVTDTQYF. The CDR3 DNA reads as TGTGCCAGCAGCTTCGGGAGGGAGGTCACAGATACGCAGTATTTT. The V and J genes are TRBV7-9 and TRBJ2-3, with 8 bases that match TRBD2. The V segment lost 3 bases and the J segment 2 bases; nucleotides outside the gene matches: 4. CDR1 and CDR2 (germline): SEHNR, FQNEAQ (reference sequence). The CDR3 extends over 15 amino acids.

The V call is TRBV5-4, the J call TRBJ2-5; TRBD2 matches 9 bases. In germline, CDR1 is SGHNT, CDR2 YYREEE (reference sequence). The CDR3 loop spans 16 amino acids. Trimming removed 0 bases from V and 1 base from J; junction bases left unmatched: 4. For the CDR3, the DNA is TGTGCCAGCAGCTTGGCCCTGCGGGGGGGCCAAGAGACCCAGTACTTC. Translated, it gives CASSLALRGGQETQYF.

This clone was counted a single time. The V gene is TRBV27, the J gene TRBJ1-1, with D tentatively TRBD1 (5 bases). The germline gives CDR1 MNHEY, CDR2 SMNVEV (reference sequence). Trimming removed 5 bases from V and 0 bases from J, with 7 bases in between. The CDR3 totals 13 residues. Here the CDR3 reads CASSRGVNTEAFF. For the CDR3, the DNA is TGTGCCAGCAGTCGAGGGGTGAACACTGAAGCTTTCTTT.

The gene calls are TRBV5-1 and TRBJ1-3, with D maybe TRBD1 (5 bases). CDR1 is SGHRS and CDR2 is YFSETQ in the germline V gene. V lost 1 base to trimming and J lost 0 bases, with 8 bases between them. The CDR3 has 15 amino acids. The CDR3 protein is CASSLRGSSGNTIYF. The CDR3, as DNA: TGCGCCAGCAGCTTGCGGGGGAGCTCTGGAAACACCATATATTTT. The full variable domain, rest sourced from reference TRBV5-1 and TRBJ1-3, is KAGVTQTPRYLIKTRGQQVTLSCSPISGHRSVSWYQQTPGQGLQFLFEYFSETQRNKGNFPGRFSGRQFSNSRSEMNVSTLELGDSALYLCASSLRGSSGNTIYFGEGSWLTVV.